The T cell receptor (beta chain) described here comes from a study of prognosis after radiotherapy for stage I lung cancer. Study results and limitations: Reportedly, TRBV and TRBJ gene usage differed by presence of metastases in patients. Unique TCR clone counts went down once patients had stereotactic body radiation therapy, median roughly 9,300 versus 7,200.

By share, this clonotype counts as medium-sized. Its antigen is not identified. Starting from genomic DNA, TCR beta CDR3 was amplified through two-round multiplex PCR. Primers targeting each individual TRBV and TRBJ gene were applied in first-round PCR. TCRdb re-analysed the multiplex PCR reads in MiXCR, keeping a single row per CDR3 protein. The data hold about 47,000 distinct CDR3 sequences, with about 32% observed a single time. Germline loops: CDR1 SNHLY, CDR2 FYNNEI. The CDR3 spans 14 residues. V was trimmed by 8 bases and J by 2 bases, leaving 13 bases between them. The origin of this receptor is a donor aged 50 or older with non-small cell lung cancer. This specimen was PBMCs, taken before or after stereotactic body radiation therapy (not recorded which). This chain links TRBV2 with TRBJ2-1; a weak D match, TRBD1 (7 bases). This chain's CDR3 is CASGQGGAYNEQFF. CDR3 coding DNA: TGTGCCAGCGGGCAGGGGGGCGCCTACAATGAGCAGTTCTTC.